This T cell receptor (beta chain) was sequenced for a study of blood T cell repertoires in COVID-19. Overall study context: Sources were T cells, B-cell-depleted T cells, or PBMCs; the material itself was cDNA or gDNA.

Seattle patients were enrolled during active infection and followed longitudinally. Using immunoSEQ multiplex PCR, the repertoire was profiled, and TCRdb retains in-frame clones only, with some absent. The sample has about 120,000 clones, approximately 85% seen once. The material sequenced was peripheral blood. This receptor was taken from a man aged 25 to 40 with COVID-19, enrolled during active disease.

The CDR3 nucleotides are TGTGCCCACACCAGCATGGGGCCAGATACGCAGTATTTT. This gives the protein CAHTSMGPDTQYF. This chain links TRBV30 with TRBJ2-3; weak D call: TRBD1 (5 bases). Between the trimmed V and J ends, which lost 8 bases and 4 bases, there was a span of 16 bases. The CDR3 consists of 13 residues. Germline lookup yields CDR1 GTSNPN and CDR2 SVGIG (reference sequence). Full variable domain (outside the CDR3, taken from reference TRBV30 and TRBJ2-3): SQTIHQWPATLVQPVGSPLSLECTVEGTSNPNLYWYRQAAGRGLQLLFYSVGIGQISSEVPQNLSASRPQDRQFILSSKKLLLSDSGFYLCAHTSMGPDTQYFGPGTRLTVL.